This entry lists 16 T cell receptor beta chains sequenced from one sample in a study of CD8+CD57+ T cells in acquired aplastic anemia. Genomic DNA provided the template from which TCR beta VDJ and CDR3 profiles were obtained. TCRdb recomputed calls from the reads with MiXCR, one row per CDR3 protein. The data hold roughly 420,000 distinct CDR3 sequences, with roughly 68% observed a single time. Sequenced: sorted CD4+, CD8+, or CD8+CD57+ T cells (not recorded which) from PBMCs. These receptors all stem from a human donor in good health, serving as a control.

V usage is TRBV4-3 and J usage is TRBJ1-2; the match to TRBD1 covers 7 bases. The V gene end was trimmed by 6 bases and the J gene end by 6 bases; junction bases not matched to a gene: 4. This CDR3 contains 12 residues. The germline gives CDR1 LGHNA, CDR2 YSLEER. The CDR3 DNA follows: TGCGCCAGCAGAGGGGGCTACGATGGCTACACCTTC. This sequence encodes CASRGGYDGYTF.

This clonotype was found many times. The genes are TRBV24-1 and TRBJ2-1, with 8 bases lining up with TRBD2. Germline-derived CDR1 and CDR2 are KGHDR and SFDVKD. This CDR3 region has 13 residues. Losses at the gene ends were 9 bases for V and 7 bases for J; bases not matched to a gene: 7. CDR3 bases: TGTGCCACCGGCAGCGGGGGAACTAATGAGCAGTTCTTC. Translating it yields CATGSGGTNEQFF.

A word on this clonotype: Given the absence of the conserved phenylalanine or tryptophan at the CDR3 end, a read error is likely. It is unclear where the CDR3 begins or ends on the DNA, so no DNA is shown, and the CDR3 is as TCRdb lists it. This sequence joins TRBV9 and TRBJ1-2. The CDR3 region is 13 residues in length, termini included. Germline lookup yields CDR1 SGDLS and CDR2 YYNGEE. The CDR3: CASSVSTHNDYSV.

The V gene is TRBV5-1, the J gene TRBJ2-5; no reliable D call. V was pared by 4 bases and J by 0 bases, with 13 bases between. The CDR3 has 15 amino acids. Per germline, CDR1 SGHRS and CDR2 YFSETQ. The CDR3 DNA reads as TGCGCCAGCAGCCAAGATAGGTCGAACCAAGAGACCCAGTACTTC. Amino acid sequence: CASSQDRSNQETQYF.

The CDR3 nucleotides are TGCGCCAGCAGCCCGAGGACAGGGACAAACACCGGGTTTTACTATGGCTACACCTTC. Protein product: CASSPRTGTNTGFYYGYTF. V gene TRBV4-1 combines with J gene TRBJ1-2, with 8 bases identical to TRBD1. The J segment lost 3 bases and the V segment lost 4 bases, leaving 19 bases of the junction unmatched. Germline V gene sequence: CDR1 MGHRA, CDR2 YSYEKL. This CDR3 has 19 residues.

At least ten counts were recorded for this clonotype. The chain employs TRBV2 and TRBJ2-5; D possibly corresponds to TRBD2 (6 bases). The CDR3 consists of 13 residues. Germline CDR1 reads SNHLY; CDR2 reads FYNNEI. Trimming took 4 bases from V and 5 from J, leaving 11 bases between them. This CDR3 is CASSGTGRETQYF. The CDR3, as DNA: TGTGCCAGCAGTGGCACGGGGAGGGAGACCCAGTACTTC.

The V call is TRBV19, the J call TRBJ1-1, with D possibly TRBD1 on 6 matching bases. Germline assignment: CDR1 LNHDA and CDR2 SQIVND (reference sequence). There are 15 residues in the CDR3. The V end lost 4 bases, the J end lost 1 base, and 13 bases lay between the germline ends. CDR3 bases: TGTGCCAGTAGTAGAGGGGGAGGATGGAACACTGAAGCTTTCTTT. It yields the protein CASSRGGGWNTEAFF.

The chain employs TRBV19 and TRBJ1-2, with D hard to call. Germline CDR1 is LNHDA and CDR2 is SQIVND (reference sequence). V shed 5 bases and J shed 8 bases, with 12 bases lying between them. This CDR3 contains 12 residues. In DNA form, the CDR3 reads TGTGCCAGTAGTCCCACTATGGCCGGCTACACCTTC. Translated: CASSPTMAGYTF.

This rearrangement joins TRBV5-6 to TRBJ2-7; D gene unclear. The CDR3 contains 12 residues. The V end was cut by 7 bases, the J end by 10 bases, with 18 bases between. Germline-derived CDR1 and CDR2 are SGHDT and YYEEEE. Written as DNA, the CDR3 is TGTGCCAGCTGTCAGAAGGGCTGCCCACAGTACTTC. Amino acids: CASCQKGCPQYF.

DNA for the CDR3: TGTGCCAGTAAGGCCTTACCGGGGAACACCGGGGAGCTGTTTTTT. Translating gives CASKALPGNTGELFF. This chain joins TRBV19 and TRBJ2-2; D gene unclear. This CDR3 has 15 residues. Germline V gene sequence: CDR1 LNHDA, CDR2 SQIVND (reference sequence). V gave up 7 bases and J gave up 1 base, with 13 bases separating them.

As to this clonotype: Since the CDR3 does not end with the conserved phenylalanine or tryptophan, this likely comes from a read error. Because the CDR3's place on the DNA is in doubt, the DNA is left out and the CDR3 is given as listed by TCRdb. The rearrangement uses TRBV2 and TRBJ1-5. Germline V CDR1 and CDR2: SNHLY, FYNNEI. The CDR3 spans 14 amino acids, including both terminal residues. The CDR3 sequence: CASSVWYSNQPQQL.

On this clonotype: One end of the junction fails to match germline, which may point to a read error. The chain recombines TRBV5-1 with TRBJ2-6; D is possibly TRBD2 (5 bases). Germline V CDR1 and CDR2: SGHRS, YFSETQ. The CDR3 covers 15 residues. This CDR3 is CASSLYGGGSNVLTF. In nucleotides, the CDR3 is TGTGCCAGCAGCTTGTACGGCGGTGGGAGCAACGTCCTGACTTTC.

This chain links TRBV5-6 with TRBJ1-1; no definite D call. Germline CDR1 reads SGHDT; CDR2 reads YYEEEE. V lost 9 bases to trimming and J lost 4 bases, with 16 bases between them. The length of the CDR3 is 13 residues. In DNA, the CDR3 is TGTGCCAACCGCCCGGCAGTAGTCACTGAAGCTTTCTTT. Amino acids: CANRPAVVTEAFF.

Comments on this clonotype: The final CDR3 position lacks the conserved phenylalanine or tryptophan, pointing to a likely read error. The DNA is left out, because the CDR3 cannot be placed on it with certainty; the CDR3 is given as TCRdb lists it. The V gene is TRBV7-2, the J gene TRBJ1-4; the table names TRBD1, a call not compared with the DNA. The CDR3 has 13 amino acids, counting both end residues. CDR1 is SGHTA and CDR2 is FQGNSA in the germline V gene. This CDR3 reads CASIVPGFGNPLE.

This clonotype was observed many times. This rearrangement joins TRBV20-1 to TRBJ1-4; no clear D. The CDR3 totals 17 residues. V was shortened by 3 bases and J by 1 base, with 18 bases between the two germline ends. Looked up from germline, CDR1 is DFQATT and CDR2 is SNEGSKA (reference sequence). The CDR3 DNA reads TGCAGTGCTAGGGATCCCGCGGCCGGTGAAACTAATGAAAAACTGTTTTTT. It specifies CSARDPAAGETNEKLFF.

The gene calls are TRBV7-9 and TRBJ2-5; D not certain. Germline CDR1 and CDR2: SEHNR and FQNEAQ (reference sequence). The CDR3 is 13 amino acids. V was clipped by 3 bases and J by 7 bases, with 12 bases between them. DNA for the CDR3: TGTGCCAGCAGCTTGAGTCAGCCGGGGACCCAGTACTTC. Its translation: CASSLSQPGTQYF.